Included here is one TCR beta chain sequence, with context. Profiling relied on immunoSEQ multiplex PCR, and the TCRdb table lists in-frame clones only, not all of them. This table holds over 950,000 clones, about 72% found once. The data stem from a study of shared clonotypes between healthy human individuals. With V trimmed by 2 bases and J by 8 bases, 6 bases remained unmatched. This CDR3 has 15 residues. Germline CDR1 reads MGHRA; CDR2 reads YSYEKL. Sequenced input: memory CD4+ T cells from PBMCs. Subset specified: CD45RA-negative fraction. The source is a young man in good health. Some clones in this sample may be carry-over from other donors' samples. The V gene is TRBV4-1, the J gene TRBJ2-1, with 10 bases that match TRBD2. CDR3 nucleotides: TGCGCCAGCAGCCAAAGGGAACTAGCGGGATATGAGCAGTTCTTC. Translation: CASSQRELAGYEQFF.